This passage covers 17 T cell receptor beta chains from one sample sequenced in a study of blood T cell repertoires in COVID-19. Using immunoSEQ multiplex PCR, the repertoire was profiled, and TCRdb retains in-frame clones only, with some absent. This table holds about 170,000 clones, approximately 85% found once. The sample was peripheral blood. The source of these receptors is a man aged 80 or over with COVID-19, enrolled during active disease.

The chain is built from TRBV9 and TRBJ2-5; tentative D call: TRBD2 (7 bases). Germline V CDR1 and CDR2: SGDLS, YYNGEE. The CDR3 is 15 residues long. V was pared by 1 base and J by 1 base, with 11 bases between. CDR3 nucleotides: TGTGCCAGCAGCGTAAGGGGGGGATCCCAAGAGACCCAGTACTTC. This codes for CASSVRGGSQETQYF. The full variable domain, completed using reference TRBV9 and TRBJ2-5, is DSGVTQTPKHLITATGQRVTLRCSPRSGDLSVYWYQQSLDQGLQFLIQYYNGEERAKGNILERFSAQQFPDLHSELNLSSLELGDSALYFCASSVRGGSQETQYFGPGTRLLVL.

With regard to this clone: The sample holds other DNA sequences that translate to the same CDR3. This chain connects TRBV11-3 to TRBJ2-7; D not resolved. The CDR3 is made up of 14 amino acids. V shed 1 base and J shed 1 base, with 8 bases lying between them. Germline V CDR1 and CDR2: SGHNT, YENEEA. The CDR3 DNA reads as TGTGCCAGCAGCTTAGGGCGCGGATCCTACGAGCAGTACTTC. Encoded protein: CASSLGRGSYEQYF.

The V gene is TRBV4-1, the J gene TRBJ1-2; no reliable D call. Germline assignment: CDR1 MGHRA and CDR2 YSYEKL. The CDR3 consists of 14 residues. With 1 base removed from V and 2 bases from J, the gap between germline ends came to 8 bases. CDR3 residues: CASSQVVQNYGYTF. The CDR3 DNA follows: TGCGCCAGCAGCCAAGTCGTACAGAACTATGGCTACACCTTC.

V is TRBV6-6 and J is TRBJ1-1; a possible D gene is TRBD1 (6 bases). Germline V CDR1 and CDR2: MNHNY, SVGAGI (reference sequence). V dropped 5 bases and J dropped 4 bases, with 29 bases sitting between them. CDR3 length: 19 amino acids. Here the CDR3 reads CASSPHRRTGSPYGTEAFF. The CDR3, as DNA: TGTGCCAGCAGTCCACATCGCCGTACAGGGTCTCCTTATGGCACTGAAGCTTTCTTT.

The CDR3 nucleotides are TGTGCCAGCAGCCTGGGACAGGCCGTGAACACCGGGGAGCTGTTTTTT. Residues: CASSLGQAVNTGELFF. The V gene is TRBV7-9, the J gene TRBJ2-2; 8 nucleotides agree with TRBD1. Germline lookup yields CDR1 SEHNR and CDR2 FQNEAQ (reference sequence). This CDR3 is built from 16 residues. V lost 5 bases and J lost 1; bases outside the gene matches: 6.

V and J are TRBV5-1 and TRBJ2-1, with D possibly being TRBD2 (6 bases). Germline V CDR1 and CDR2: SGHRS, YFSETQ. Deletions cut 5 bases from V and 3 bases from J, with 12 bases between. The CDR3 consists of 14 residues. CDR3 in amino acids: CASRASEIYNEQFF. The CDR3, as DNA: TGCGCCAGCAGGGCTAGCGAGATCTACAATGAGCAGTTCTTC.

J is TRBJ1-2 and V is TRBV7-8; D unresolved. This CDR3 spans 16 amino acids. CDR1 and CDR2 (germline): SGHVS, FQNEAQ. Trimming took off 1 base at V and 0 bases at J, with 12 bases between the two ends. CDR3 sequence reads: CASSLESQVANYGYTF. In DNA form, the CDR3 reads TGTGCCAGCAGCTTAGAAAGCCAGGTGGCTAACTATGGCTACACCTTC.

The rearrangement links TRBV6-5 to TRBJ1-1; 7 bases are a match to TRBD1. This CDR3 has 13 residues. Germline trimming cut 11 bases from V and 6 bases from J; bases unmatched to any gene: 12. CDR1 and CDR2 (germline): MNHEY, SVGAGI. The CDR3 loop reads CAGQTGSIAEAFF. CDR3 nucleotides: TGTGCCGGCCAGACAGGGTCGATAGCTGAAGCTTTCTTT.

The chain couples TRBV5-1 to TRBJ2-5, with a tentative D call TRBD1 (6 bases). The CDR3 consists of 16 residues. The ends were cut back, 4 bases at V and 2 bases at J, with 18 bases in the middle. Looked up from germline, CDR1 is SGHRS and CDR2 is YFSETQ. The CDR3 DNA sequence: TGCGCCAGCAGCCAAACGGCACAGGGTGATCAAGAGACCCAGTACTTC. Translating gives CASSQTAQGDQETQYF. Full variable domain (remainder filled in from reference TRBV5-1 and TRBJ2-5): KAGVTQTPRYLIKTRGQQVTLSCSPISGHRSVSWYQQTPGQGLQFLFEYFSETQRNKGNFPGRFSGRQFSNSRSEMNVSTLELGDSALYLCASSQTAQGDQETQYFGPGTRLLVL.

CDR3 amino acids: CASSSRDSLGTEAFF. DNA for the CDR3: TGTGCCAGCAGTTCTAGGGACAGTTTAGGCACTGAAGCTTTCTTT. The chain joins TRBV27 to TRBJ1-1, with TRBD1 identical over 7 bases. The CDR3 length is 15 residues. Germline assignment: CDR1 MNHEY and CDR2 SMNVEV (reference sequence). J gave up 4 bases and V 4 bases, and 9 bases lay outside the gene matches.

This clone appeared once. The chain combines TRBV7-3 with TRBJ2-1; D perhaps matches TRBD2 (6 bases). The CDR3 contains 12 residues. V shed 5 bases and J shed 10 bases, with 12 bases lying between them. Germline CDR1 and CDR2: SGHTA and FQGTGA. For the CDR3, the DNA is TGTGCCAGCAGCCCTCGGAGCGGGGAGCAGTTCTTC. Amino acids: CASSPRSGEQFF.

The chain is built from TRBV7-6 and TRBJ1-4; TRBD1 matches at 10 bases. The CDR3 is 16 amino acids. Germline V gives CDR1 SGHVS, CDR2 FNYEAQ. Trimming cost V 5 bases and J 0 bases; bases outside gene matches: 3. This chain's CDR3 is CASSVGTGATNEKLFF. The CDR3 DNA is TGTGCCAGCAGCGTCGGGACAGGGGCAACTAATGAAAAACTGTTTTTT.

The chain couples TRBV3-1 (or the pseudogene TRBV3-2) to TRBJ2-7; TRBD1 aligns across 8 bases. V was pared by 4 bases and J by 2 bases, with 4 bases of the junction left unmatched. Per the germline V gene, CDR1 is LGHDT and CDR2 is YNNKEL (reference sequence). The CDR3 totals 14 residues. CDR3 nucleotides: TGTGCCAGCAGCCGGGACAGGTCCCCCTACGAGCAGTACTTC. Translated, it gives CASSRDRSPYEQYF.

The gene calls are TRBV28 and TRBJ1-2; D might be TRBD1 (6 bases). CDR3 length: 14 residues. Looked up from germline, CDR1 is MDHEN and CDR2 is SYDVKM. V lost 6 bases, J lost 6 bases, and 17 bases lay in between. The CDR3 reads CASRIGTTLNGYTF. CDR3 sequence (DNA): TGTGCCAGCAGGATCGGGACAACTCTTAATGGCTACACCTTC.

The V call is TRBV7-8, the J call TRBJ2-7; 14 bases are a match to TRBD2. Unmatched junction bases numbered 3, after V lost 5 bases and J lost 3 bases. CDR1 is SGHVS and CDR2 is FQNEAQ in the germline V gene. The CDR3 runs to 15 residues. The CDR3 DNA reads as TGTGCCAGCAGCGCGACTAGCGGGGGGGTCTACGAGCAGTACTTC. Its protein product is CASSATSGGVYEQYF.

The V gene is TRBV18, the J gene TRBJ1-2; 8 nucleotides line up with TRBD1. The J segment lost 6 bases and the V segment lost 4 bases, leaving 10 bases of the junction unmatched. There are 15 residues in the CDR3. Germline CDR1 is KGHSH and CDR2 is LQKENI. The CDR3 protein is CASSLSQGAPDGYTF. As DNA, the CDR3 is TGTGCCAGCTCACTCTCGCAGGGGGCGCCCGATGGCTACACCTTC.

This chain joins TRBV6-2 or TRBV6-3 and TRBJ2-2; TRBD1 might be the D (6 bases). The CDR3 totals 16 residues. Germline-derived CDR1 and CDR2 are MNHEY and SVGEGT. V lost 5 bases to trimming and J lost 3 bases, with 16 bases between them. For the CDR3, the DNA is TGTGCCAGCAGTAGATTAGACAGGACCTACACCGGGGAGCTGTTTTTT. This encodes CASSRLDRTYTGELFF.